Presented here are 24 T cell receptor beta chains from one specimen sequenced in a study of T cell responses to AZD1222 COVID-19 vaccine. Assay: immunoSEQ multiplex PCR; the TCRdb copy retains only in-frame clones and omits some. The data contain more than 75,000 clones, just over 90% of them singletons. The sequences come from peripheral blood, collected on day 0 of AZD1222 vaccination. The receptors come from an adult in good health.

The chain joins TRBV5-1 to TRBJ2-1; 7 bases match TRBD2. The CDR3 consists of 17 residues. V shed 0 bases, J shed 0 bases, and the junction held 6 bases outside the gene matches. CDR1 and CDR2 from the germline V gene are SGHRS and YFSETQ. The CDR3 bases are TGCGCCAGCAGCTTGGGGGCACTAGCGAACTCCTACAATGAGCAGTTCTTC. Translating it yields CASSLGALANSYNEQFF.

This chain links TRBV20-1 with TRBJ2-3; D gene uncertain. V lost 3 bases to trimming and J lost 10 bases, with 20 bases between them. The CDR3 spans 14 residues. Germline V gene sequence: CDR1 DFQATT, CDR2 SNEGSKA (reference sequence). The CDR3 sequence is CSASSTAPTIAQYF. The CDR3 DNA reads TGCAGTGCTAGTTCGACCGCACCTACCATAGCGCAGTATTTT.

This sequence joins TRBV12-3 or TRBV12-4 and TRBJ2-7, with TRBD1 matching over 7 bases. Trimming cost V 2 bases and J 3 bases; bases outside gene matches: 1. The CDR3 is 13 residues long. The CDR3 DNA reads TGTGCCAGCAGTTTAAACAGGGGCTACGAGCAGTACTTC. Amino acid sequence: CASSLNRGYEQYF.

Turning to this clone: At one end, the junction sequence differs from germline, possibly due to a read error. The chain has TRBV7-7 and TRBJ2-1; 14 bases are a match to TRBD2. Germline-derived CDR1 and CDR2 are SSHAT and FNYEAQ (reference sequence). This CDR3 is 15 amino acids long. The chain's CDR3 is CASSLGLAGVYEQFF. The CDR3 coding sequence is TGTGCTAGCAGCTTGGGACTAGCGGGAGTATATGAGCAGTTCTTC.

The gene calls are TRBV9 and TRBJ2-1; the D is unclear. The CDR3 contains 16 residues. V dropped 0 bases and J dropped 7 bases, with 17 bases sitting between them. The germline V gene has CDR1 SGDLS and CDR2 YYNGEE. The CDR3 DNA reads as TGTGCCAGCAGCGTAGAGTTGCGAAGCCTTAGGAATGAGCAGTTCTTC. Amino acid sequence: CASSVELRSLRNEQFF.

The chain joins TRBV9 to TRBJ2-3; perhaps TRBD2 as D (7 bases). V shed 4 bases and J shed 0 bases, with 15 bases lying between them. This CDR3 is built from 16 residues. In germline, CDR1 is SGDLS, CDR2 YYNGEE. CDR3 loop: CASSPTRGASTDTQYF. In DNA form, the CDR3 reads TGTGCCAGCAGCCCAACTCGGGGGGCAAGCACAGATACGCAGTATTTT.

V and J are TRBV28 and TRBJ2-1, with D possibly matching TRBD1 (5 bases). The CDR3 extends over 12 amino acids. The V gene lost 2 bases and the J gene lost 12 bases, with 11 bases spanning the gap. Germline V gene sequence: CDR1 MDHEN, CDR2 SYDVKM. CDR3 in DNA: TGTGCCAGCAGTTTAAAGGGGCTATGGCAGTTCTTC. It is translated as CASSLKGLWQFF.

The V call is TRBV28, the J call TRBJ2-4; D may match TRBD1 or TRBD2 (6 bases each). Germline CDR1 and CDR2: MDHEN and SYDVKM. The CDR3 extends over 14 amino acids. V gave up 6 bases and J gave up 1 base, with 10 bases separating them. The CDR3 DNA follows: TGTGCCAGCAGGGAAGGGGGGGCCAAAAACATTCAGTACTTC. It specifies CASREGGAKNIQYF.

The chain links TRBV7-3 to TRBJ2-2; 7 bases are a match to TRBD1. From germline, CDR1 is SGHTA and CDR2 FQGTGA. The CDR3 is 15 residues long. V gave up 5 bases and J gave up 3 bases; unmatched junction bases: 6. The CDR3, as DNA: TGTGCCAGCAGCATAGGGGGCGGGTACACCGGGGAGCTGTTTTTT. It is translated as CASSIGGGYTGELFF.

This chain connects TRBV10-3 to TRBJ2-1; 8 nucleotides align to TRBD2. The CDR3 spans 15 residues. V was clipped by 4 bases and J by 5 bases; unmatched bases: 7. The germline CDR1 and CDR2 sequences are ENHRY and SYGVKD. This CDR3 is CAISAAGGIDNEQFF. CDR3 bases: TGTGCCATCAGTGCGGCGGGAGGAATTGACAATGAGCAGTTCTTC.

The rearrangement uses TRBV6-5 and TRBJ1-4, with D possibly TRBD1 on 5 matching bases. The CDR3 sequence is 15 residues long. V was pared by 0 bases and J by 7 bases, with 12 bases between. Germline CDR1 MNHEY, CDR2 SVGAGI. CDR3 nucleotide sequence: TGTGCCAGCAGTTACTCAGGGGATGCCGCTGAAAAACTGTTTTTT. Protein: CASSYSGDAAEKLFF.

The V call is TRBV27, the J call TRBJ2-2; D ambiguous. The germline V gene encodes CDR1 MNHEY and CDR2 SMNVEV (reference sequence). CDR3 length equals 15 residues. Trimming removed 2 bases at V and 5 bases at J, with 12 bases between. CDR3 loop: CASSLLGVQTGELFF. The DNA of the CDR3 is TGTGCCAGCAGTTTACTTGGGGTGCAAACCGGGGAGCTGTTTTTT.

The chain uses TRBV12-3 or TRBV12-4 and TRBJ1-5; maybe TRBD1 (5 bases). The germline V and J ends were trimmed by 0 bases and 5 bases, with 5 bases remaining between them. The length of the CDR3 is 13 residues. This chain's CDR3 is CASSLAGDQPQHF. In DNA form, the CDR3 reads TGTGCCAGCAGTTTAGCAGGGGATCAGCCCCAGCATTTT.

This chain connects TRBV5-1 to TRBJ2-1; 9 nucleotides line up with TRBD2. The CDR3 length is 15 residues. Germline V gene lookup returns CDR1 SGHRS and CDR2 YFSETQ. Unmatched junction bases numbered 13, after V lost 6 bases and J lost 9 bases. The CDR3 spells CASKASAGGLVEQFF. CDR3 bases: TGCGCCAGCAAGGCCAGCGCGGGAGGGTTGGTTGAGCAGTTCTTC.

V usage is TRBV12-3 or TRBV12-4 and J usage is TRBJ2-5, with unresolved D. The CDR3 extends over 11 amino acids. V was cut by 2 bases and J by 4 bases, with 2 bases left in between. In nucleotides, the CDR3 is TGTGCCAGCAGTTTATTAGAGACCCAGTACTTC. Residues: CASSLLETQYF.

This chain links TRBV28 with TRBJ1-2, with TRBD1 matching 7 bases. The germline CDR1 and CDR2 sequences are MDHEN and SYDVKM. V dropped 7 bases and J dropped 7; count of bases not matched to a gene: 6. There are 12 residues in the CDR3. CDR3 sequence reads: CASTDRDGGYTF. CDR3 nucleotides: TGTGCCAGCACAGACAGGGATGGTGGCTACACCTTC.

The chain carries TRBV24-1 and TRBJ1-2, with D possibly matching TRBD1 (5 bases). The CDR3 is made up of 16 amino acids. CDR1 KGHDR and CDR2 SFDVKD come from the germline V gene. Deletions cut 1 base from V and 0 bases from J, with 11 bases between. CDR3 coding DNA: TGTGCCACCAGTGATTTATGGGACGGAGCTAACTATGGCTACACCTTC. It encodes CATSDLWDGANYGYTF.

CDR3 in amino acids: CSVDRGGTEAFF. CDR3 bases: TGCAGCGTCGACAGGGGGGGCACTGAAGCTTTCTTT. V and J are TRBV29-1 and TRBJ1-1; 9 nucleotides align to TRBD1. V was pared by 6 bases and J by 4 bases, with 3 bases of the junction left unmatched. Germline V gene lookup returns CDR1 SQVTM and CDR2 ANQGSEA. The CDR3 totals 12 residues.

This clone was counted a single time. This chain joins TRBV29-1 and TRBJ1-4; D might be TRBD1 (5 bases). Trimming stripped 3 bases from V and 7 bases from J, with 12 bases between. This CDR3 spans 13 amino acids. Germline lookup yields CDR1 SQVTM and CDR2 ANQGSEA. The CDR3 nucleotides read TGCAGCGTTGATCAGGGTTCGAGTGAAAAACTGTTTTTT. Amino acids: CSVDQGSSEKLFF.

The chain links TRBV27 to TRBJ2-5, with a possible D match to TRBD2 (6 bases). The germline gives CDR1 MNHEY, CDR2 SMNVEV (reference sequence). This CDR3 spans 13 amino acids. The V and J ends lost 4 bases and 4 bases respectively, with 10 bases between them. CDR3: CASSWGDRETQYF. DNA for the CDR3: TGTGCCAGCAGTTGGGGGGACCGAGAGACCCAGTACTTC.

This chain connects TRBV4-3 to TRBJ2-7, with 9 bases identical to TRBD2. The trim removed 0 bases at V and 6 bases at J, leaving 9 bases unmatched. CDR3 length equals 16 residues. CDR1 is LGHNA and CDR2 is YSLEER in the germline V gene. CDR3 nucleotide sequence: TGCGCCAGCAGCCAAGAAGCGCTAGCGGGATGGGGCGAGCAGTACTTC. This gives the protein CASSQEALAGWGEQYF.

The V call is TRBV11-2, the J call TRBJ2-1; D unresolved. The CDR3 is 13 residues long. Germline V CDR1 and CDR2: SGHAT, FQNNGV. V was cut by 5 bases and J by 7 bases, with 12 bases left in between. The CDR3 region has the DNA TGTGCCAGCAGCGAGGACCCGGAAAATGAGCAGTTCTTC. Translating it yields CASSEDPENEQFF.

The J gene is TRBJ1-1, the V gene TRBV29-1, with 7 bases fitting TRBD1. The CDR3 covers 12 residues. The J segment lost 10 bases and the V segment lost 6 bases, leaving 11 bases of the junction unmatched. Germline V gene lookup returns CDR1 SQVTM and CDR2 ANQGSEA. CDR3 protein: CSVGLSGQRAFF. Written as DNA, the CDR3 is TGCAGCGTAGGGCTATCGGGACAGAGAGCTTTCTTT. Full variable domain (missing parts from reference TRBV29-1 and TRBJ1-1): SAVISQKPSRDICQRGTSLTIQCQVDSQVTMMFWYRQQPGQSLTLIATANQGSEATYESGFVIDKFPISRPNLTFSTLTVSNMSPEDSSIYLCSVGLSGQRAFFGQGTRLTVV.

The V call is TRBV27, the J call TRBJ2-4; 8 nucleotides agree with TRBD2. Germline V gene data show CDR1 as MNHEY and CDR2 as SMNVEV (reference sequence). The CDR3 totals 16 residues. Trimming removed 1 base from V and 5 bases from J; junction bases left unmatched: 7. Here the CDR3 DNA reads TGTGCCAGCAGTTTATACAAGCGGGAGAACGAAAACATTCAGTACTTC. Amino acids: CASSLYKRENENIQYF.